Only a few counts were recorded for the clone carrying this T cell receptor beta chain. The antigen remains unidentified. Individual cDNA molecules (in the library) carried attached unique molecular identifiers. In the study's own analysis: Samples had a median of about 95,000 TCRs, ranging roughly 23,224 to 750,000. A single record per CDR3 protein comes from TCRdb applying MiXCR to the RACE reads. The V and J calls were not made by the authors but by TCRdb's processing. Of approximately 33,000 distinct CDR3 sequences listed, over 7% are singletons. The data were taken from a study of human T cells and chemical hapten exposure. Study in general: TCR yield per sample varied, mainly due to pooled library volumes. Study-wide findings and caveats: Among TCRs, those above 1 in 1000 frequency were unaffected by DPC sensitization.

Germline V gene sequence: CDR1 SQVTM, CDR2 ANQGSEA. V was pared by 6 bases and J by 6 bases, with 11 bases between. The CDR3 is 12 amino acids. Time point noted: healthy volunteer bleed at 2 weeks. It was unfractionated whole blood from which total RNA was extracted. The specimen was whole blood. V usage is TRBV29-1 and J usage is TRBJ2-2, with D unclear. The receptor comes from a human donor in good health. Some clones in this sample may be carry-over from other donors' samples. CDR3 region: CSVRLQAGELFF. CDR3 bases: TGCAGCGTCCGACTTCAAGCCGGGGAGCTGTTTTTT.